Described below is a single TCR beta chain sequence and its context. Its antigen remains unidentified. Profiling relied on immunoSEQ multiplex PCR, and the TCRdb table lists in-frame clones only, not all of them. This sample carries about 120,000 clones, 92% of them seen once, and the ten largest clones take 11% to 15%. Trimming left V 6 bases short and J 1 base short, with 9 bases between. Germline loops: CDR1 LNHDA, CDR2 SQIVND (reference sequence). This CDR3 comprises 13 residues. The entry originates in a study of T cell responses to AZD1222 COVID-19 vaccine. The study, taken as a whole, reports: Among the donors, most were white British and more were female, and clonal diversity was possibly underestimated.

This specimen was peripheral blood, taken on day 0 of AZD1222 vaccination. The chain joins TRBV19 to TRBJ1-1, with a weak D call TRBD1 (5 bases). The origin of this receptor is an adult in good health. CDR3 region: CASSITGNTEAFF. The CDR3, as DNA: TGTGCCAGTAGCATTACAGGGAACACTGAAGCTTTCTTT.